This TCR beta chain was identified in a study of early stage breast cancer tumors. The wider study: Samples were sequenced at about 10-fold average coverage. Study-wide results and caveats: Tumors had about 2.3-fold higher T cell density than normal breast. Most shared enriched TCRB sequences were commonly generated ones.

Data came from immunoSEQ multiplex PCR; TCRdb stores just in-frame clones and leaves some out. This sample carries about 69,000 clones, over 80% of them seen once, and the ten largest clones take about 4.8%. The CDR3 is 13 residues long. V was trimmed by 5 bases and J by 0 bases, leaving 8 bases between them. Germline V gene sequence: CDR1 SGHRS, CDR2 YFSETQ. Note on this clone: As yet, its antigen is unknown.

The receptor comes from a person in their 40s with breast cancer. The chain uses TRBV5-1 and TRBJ1-1; D is unresolved. Input material: blood. CDR3 DNA: TGCGCCAGCAGAGTAGGGTTGAACACTGAAGCTTTCTTT. This codes for CASRVGLNTEAFF.